This T cell receptor beta chain was retrieved from a study of CXCR3-negative and CXCR3-positive naive CD8 T cells. Study-level findings and limits: A higher hydrophobicity marked the TRB CDR3s of CXCR3-positive naive cells versus CXCR3-negative naive cells. For naive cells, CXCR3-negative and CXCR3-positive subsets had similar TRBV-TRBJ usage; for memory cells, usage differed.

The CDR3 spans 15 residues. Germline CDR1 reads SEHNR; CDR2 reads FQNEAQ (reference sequence). The study made its TRB cDNA libraries by 5' RACE, adding UMI labels. TCRdb reprocessed the 5' RACE reads; each CDR3 protein has one entry and no DNA is given. The sample is made up of 150,000 to 180,000 distinct CDR3 sequences, and the top ten hold approximately 0.5% of it. Of note for this clonotype: The antigen remains undetermined.

This receptor was taken from a human donor in good health. Some clones in this sample may be carry-over from other donors' samples. Input material: naive CXCR3+ CD8+ T cells from blood. Described subset: CD45RO-CCR7+CD27+CD95- naive CD8+ T cells expressing CXCR3 (TNR3+). The chain has TRBV7-9 and TRBJ2-7; TCRdb proposes TRBD2, but this gene call is untestable without DNA. CDR3 protein: CASSVEGDSYYEQYF.